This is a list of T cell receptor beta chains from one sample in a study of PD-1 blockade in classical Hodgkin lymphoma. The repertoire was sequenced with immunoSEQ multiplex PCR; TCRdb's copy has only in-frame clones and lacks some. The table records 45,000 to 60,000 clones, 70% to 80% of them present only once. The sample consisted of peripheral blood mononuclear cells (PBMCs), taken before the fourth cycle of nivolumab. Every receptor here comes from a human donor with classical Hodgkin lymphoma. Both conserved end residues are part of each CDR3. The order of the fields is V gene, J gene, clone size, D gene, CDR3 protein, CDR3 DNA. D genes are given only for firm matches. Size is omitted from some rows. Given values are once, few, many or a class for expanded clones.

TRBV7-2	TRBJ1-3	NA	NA	CASSWTISGNTIYF	TGTGCCAGCAGCTGGACAATCTCTGGAAACACCATATATTTT
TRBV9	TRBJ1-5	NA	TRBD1	CASSARRDREGNQPQHF	TGTGCCAGCAGCGCAAGGCGTGACAGGGAGGGCAATCAGCCCCAGCATTTT
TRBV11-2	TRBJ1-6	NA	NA	CASSLDPTGNSPLHF	TGTGCCAGCAGCTTAGACCCTACAGGGAATTCACCCCTCCACTTT
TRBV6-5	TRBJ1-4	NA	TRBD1	CASRDRQLSEKLFF	TGTGCCAGCAGGGACAGGCAACTCTCAGAAAAACTGTTTTTT
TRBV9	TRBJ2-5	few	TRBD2	CASSVDTSGGETQYF	TGTGCCAGCAGCGTGGACACTAGCGGGGGAGAGACCCAGTACTTC
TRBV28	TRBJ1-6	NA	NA	CASRPSNSYNSPLHF	TGTGCCAGCAGACCATCGAACTCCTATAATTCACCCCTCCACTTT
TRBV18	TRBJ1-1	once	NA	CASSPPGTLLNTEAFF	TGTGCCAGCTCACCACCGGGGACTCTTTTGAACACTGAAGCTTTCTTT
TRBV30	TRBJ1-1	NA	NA	CAWTPVGGRNTEAFF	TGTGCCTGGACCCCGGTAGGCGGACGGAACACTGAAGCTTTCTTT
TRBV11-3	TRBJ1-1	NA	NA	CASSLLSRGSTEAFF	TGTGCCAGCAGCTTATTGTCTAGGGGTAGCACTGAAGCTTTCTTT
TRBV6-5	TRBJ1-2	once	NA	CASSYSGGKGYTF	TGTGCCAGCAGTTACTCAGGAGGGAAAGGCTACACCTTC
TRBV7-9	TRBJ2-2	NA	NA	CGLAGSGNTGELFF	TGCGGCCTTGCAGGGTCGGGGAACACCGGGGAGCTGTTTTTT
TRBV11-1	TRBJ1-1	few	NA	CASRERANTEAFF	TGTGCCAGCCGTGAGAGGGCTAACACTGAAGCTTTCTTT
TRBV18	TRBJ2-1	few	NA	CASSPSGGPNEQFF	TGTGCCAGCTCACCTTCGGGGGGCCCCAATGAGCAGTTCTTC
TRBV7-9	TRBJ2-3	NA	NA	CASSLSGATDTQYF	TGTGCCAGCAGCTTATCGGGGGCTACAGATACGCAGTATTTT
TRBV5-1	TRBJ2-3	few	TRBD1	CASSLKGAGTDTQYF	TGCGCCAGCAGCTTGAAGGGGGCGGGCACAGATACGCAGTATTTT
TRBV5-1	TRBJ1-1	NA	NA	CASSLAGGNTEAFF	TGCGCCAGCAGCTTGGCCGGCGGGAACACTGAAGCTTTCTTT
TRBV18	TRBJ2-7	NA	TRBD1	CASSPSGQGVLKQYF	TGTGCCAGCTCACCTTCGGGACAGGGAGTACTGAAGCAGTACTTC
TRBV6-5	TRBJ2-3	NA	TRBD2	CASSYSIGLAGGKQYF	TGTGCCAGCAGTTACTCGATTGGCCTAGCGGGAGGTAAACAGTATTTT
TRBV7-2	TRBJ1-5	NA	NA	CASSLVGGFYSNQPQHF	TGTGCCAGCAGCTTAGTCGGTGGATTTTATAGCAATCAGCCCCAGCATTTT
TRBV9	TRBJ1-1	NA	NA	CASSVSFDRNLAFF	TGTGCCAGCAGCGTATCCTTTGACAGAAATTTAGCTTTCTTT
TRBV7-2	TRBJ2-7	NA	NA	CASSLVHVVDEQYF	TGTGCCAGCAGCTTAGTCCACGTCGTTGACGAGCAGTACTTC
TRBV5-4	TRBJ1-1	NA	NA	CASSLEVRTTEAFF	TGTGCCAGCAGCTTGGAGGTCAGAACCACTGAAGCTTTCTTT
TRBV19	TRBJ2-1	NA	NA	CASSNREGEQFF	TGTGCCAGTAGTAACAGGGAAGGTGAGCAGTTCTTC
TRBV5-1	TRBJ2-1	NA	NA	CASSPVGVEYNEQFF	TGCGCCAGCAGCCCGGTAGGAGTAGAGTACAATGAGCAGTTCTTC
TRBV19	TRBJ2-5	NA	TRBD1	CASRVTGEETQYF	TGTGCCAGTAGGGTCACAGGGGAAGAGACCCAGTACTTC
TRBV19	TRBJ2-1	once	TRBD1	CASSSGTEMSNRFF	TGTGCCAGTAGTAGTGGGACAGAAATGAGCAACCGGTTCTTC
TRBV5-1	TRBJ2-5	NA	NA	CASSLIETQYF	TGCGCCAGCAGCTTGATAGAGACCCAGTACTTC
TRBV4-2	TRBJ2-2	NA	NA	CASSLERLEKPPGELFF	TGTGCCAGCAGCCTCGAGCGACTAGAGAAACCCCCCGGGGAGCTGTTTTTT